Listed here are 23 T cell receptor beta chains from one sample, sequenced in a study of PD-1 blockade in classical Hodgkin lymphoma. Produced via immunoSEQ multiplex PCR; TCRdb's table is partial and in-frame only. The sample has approximately 7,900 clones, around 78% seen once. As to time point: cycle 4 day 1 (C4D1), after 5 to 7 weeks of nivolumab. All trial patients relapsed after autologous stem cell transplantation. The sample in question was peripheral blood mononuclear cells (PBMCs), obtained before the fourth cycle of nivolumab. The receptor set was obtained from a human donor with classical Hodgkin lymphoma.

The J gene is TRBJ2-7, the V gene TRBV6-5; tentatively, D is TRBD1 (6 bases). The ends were cut back, 6 bases at V and 2 bases at J, with 8 bases in the middle. This CDR3 region has 12 residues. The V gene's germline CDR1 is MNHEY and CDR2 SVGAGI. The CDR3 region has the DNA TGTGCCAGCAGGCAGGGGACCTACGAGCAGTACTTC. Amino acids: CASRQGTYEQYF.

Within the sample, this clone is large. J is TRBJ1-2 and V is TRBV28; D gene ambiguous. Trimming took off 5 bases at V and 5 bases at J, with 21 bases between the two ends. Germline CDR1 and CDR2: MDHEN and SYDVKM. This CDR3 contains 16 residues. CDR3 nucleotide sequence: TGTGCCAGCAGTCGGGAAGAGGGCGCCGATGAATATGGCTACACCTTC. Protein sequence: CASSREEGADEYGYTF.

The CDR3 coding sequence is TGTGCCAGTAGTTTCGGATCTGCCGGCTATAATTCACCCCTCCACTTT. It encodes CASSFGSAGYNSPLHF. This chain joins TRBV19 and TRBJ1-6, with no clear D. The V end lost 5 bases, the J end lost 3 bases, and 14 bases lay between the germline ends. The germline CDR1 and CDR2 sequences are LNHDA and SQIVND (reference sequence). The CDR3 length is 16 residues. The entire variable domain, with the rest obtained from reference TRBV19 and TRBJ1-6, is as follows: DGGITQSPKYLFRKEGQNVTLSCEQNLNHDAMYWYRQDPGQGLRLIYYSQIVNDFQKGDIAEGYSVSREKKESFPLTVTSAQKNPTAFYLCASSFGSAGYNSPLHFGNGTRLTVT.

The gene calls are TRBV6-1 and TRBJ2-5; D call uncertain. CDR1 is MNHNS and CDR2 is SASEGT in the germline V gene. Trimming cost V 7 bases and J 4 bases, with 13 bases left between them. CDR3 length: 13 residues. Here the CDR3 reads CASTGHNLETQYF. CDR3 DNA: TGTGCCAGCACTGGGCACAACCTAGAGACCCAGTACTTC.

CDR3 bases: TGTGCCTGGAGTGGGGCCTCGGCGAGGTACACCTTC. Its protein product is CAWSGASARYTF. V is TRBV30 and J is TRBJ1-2; no definite D call. Germline CDR1 is GTSNPN and CDR2 is SVGIG (reference sequence). The CDR3 totals 12 residues. V was clipped by 1 base and J by 11 bases, with 14 bases between them. The full variable domain, in which reference TRBV30 and TRBJ1-2 provide the parts outside the CDR3, is SQTIHQWPATLVQPVGSPLSLECTVEGTSNPNLYWYRQAAGRGLQLLFYSVGIGQISSEVPQNLSASRPQDRQFILSSKKLLLSDSGFYLCAWSGASARYTFGSGTRLTVV.

The chain couples TRBV28 to TRBJ1-2, with D hard to call. Germline V gene lookup returns CDR1 MDHEN and CDR2 SYDVKM. The CDR3 loop spans 13 amino acids. The ends were cut back, 7 bases at V and 6 bases at J, with 15 bases in the middle. CDR3 nucleotides: TGTGCCAGCAACACCCCGGTAAAAGATGGCTACACCTTC. This sequence encodes CASNTPVKDGYTF.

This chain uses TRBV6-1 with TRBJ1-5; D gene uncertain. The CDR3 is made up of 13 amino acids. Germline-derived CDR1 and CDR2 are MNHNS and SASEGT. Trimming stripped 2 bases from V and 4 bases from J, with 6 bases between. The CDR3 DNA follows: TGTGCCAGCAGTGAATTTTGGAATCAGCCCCAGCATTTT. Its translation: CASSEFWNQPQHF.

V is TRBV5-6 and J is TRBJ2-7, with D hard to call. V dropped 4 bases and J dropped 1 base, with 3 bases sitting between them. The CDR3 totals 11 residues. Germline CDR1 is SGHDT and CDR2 is YYEEEE. In DNA, the CDR3 is TGTGCCAGCAGCAGTTCCTACGAGCAGTACTTC. It translates to CASSSSYEQYF.

The chain links TRBV11-2 to TRBJ1-1; D is perhaps TRBD1 (5 bases). The CDR3 is made up of 17 amino acids. Germline values: CDR1 SGHAT, CDR2 FQNNGV. The V and J ends lost 1 base and 5 bases respectively, with 20 bases between them. This chain's CDR3 is CASSLVGGPGPGTEAFF. Written as DNA, the CDR3 is TGTGCCAGCAGCTTAGTAGGCGGACCGGGACCGGGGACTGAAGCTTTCTTT.

V gene TRBV6-1 combines with J gene TRBJ2-4, with D perhaps matching TRBD2 (6 bases). V was shortened by 1 base and J by 15 bases, with 16 bases between the two germline ends. The germline V gene has CDR1 MNHNS and CDR2 SASEGT. The CDR3 is made up of 13 amino acids. The CDR3 DNA follows: TGTGCCAGCAGTGAAGTGGGGGACTCACTTAGGTACTTC. This gives the protein CASSEVGDSLRYF.

The chain employs TRBV29-1 and TRBJ1-2; TRBD1 is a possible D gene (5 bases). Germline CDR1 and CDR2: SQVTM and ANQGSEA. The germline V and J ends were trimmed by 5 bases and 1 base, with 11 bases remaining between them. This CDR3 contains 13 residues. The CDR3 region is CSVPRGLNYGYTF. CDR3 in DNA: TGCAGCGTTCCCCGGGGACTTAACTATGGCTACACCTTC.

The chain is built from TRBV9 and TRBJ2-7; D possibly matches TRBD1 or TRBD2 (5 bases each). Per germline, CDR1 SGDLS and CDR2 YYNGEE. The ends were cut back, 2 bases at V and 2 bases at J, with 14 bases in the middle. The CDR3 is made up of 15 amino acids. The DNA for the CDR3 is TGTGCCAGCAGCGTGGGTTCGGGACCAACCTACGAGCAGTACTTC. The encoded protein is CASSVGSGPTYEQYF.

CDR3 region: CSVVRLAGPASYNEQFF. CDR3 bases: TGCAGCGTTGTTAGGCTAGCGGGGCCGGCGAGCTACAATGAGCAGTTCTTC. The chain joins TRBV29-1 to TRBJ2-1; the match to TRBD2 covers 9 bases. Germline V lookup: CDR1 SQVTM, CDR2 ANQGSEA. The junction had 13 bases not matched to a gene; V was cut back by 4 bases and J by 3 bases. This CDR3 spans 17 amino acids.

V and J are TRBV5-1 and TRBJ2-3, with 10 bases that match TRBD2. The germline CDR1 and CDR2 sequences are SGHRS and YFSETQ. The CDR3 is made up of 17 amino acids. The ends lost 0 bases at V and 3 bases at J; junction bases unmatched: 7. The CDR3 spells CASSLARLAGPTDTQYF. CDR3 sequence (DNA): TGCGCCAGCAGCTTGGCCCGACTAGCGGGTCCGACAGATACGCAGTATTTT.

The rearrangement links TRBV9 to TRBJ2-1; possible D gene TRBD1, 6 bases. The CDR3 consists of 18 residues. Germline V gene data show CDR1 as SGDLS and CDR2 as YYNGEE. V was pared by 3 bases and J by 4 bases, with 23 bases between. CDR3 sequence reads: CASSGSLTGSERYNEQFF. CDR3 DNA: TGTGCCAGCAGCGGAAGCCTAACAGGGTCGGAACGTTACAATGAGCAGTTCTTC.

The rearrangement uses TRBV2 and TRBJ2-2, with 11 positions matching TRBD2. This CDR3 has 15 amino acids. With V trimmed by 8 bases and J by 2 bases, 4 bases remained unmatched. Germline V gene data show CDR1 as SNHLY and CDR2 as FYNNEI. CDR3 sequence reads: CASDSGRVNTGELFF. The CDR3 region has the DNA TGTGCCAGCGATAGCGGGAGGGTTAACACCGGGGAGCTGTTTTTT.

The V and J genes are TRBV27 and TRBJ2-7, with no clear D. Germline CDR1 and CDR2: MNHEY and SMNVEV (reference sequence). The CDR3 extends over 13 amino acids. Trimming took off 5 bases at V and 3 bases at J, with 11 bases between the two ends. The CDR3 loop is CASSNLGVYEQYF. In nucleotides, the CDR3 is TGTGCCAGCAGTAACCTCGGAGTCTACGAGCAGTACTTC.

The chain joins TRBV2 to TRBJ1-1; D may be TRBD1 (6 bases). There are 16 residues in the CDR3. V was clipped by 5 bases and J by 4 bases, with 20 bases between them. Germline V gene sequence: CDR1 SNHLY, CDR2 FYNNEI. The CDR3: CASSYFQRGAGTEAFF. The CDR3, as DNA: TGTGCCAGCAGTTACTTCCAGCGGGGGGCAGGCACTGAAGCTTTCTTT.

In this sample, this clone turned up a few times. The J gene is TRBJ2-7, the V gene TRBV7-9; D unclear. Germline-derived CDR1 and CDR2 are SEHNR and FQNEAQ (reference sequence). The CDR3 consists of 13 residues. V lost 4 bases, J lost 6 bases, and 13 bases lay in between. The CDR3 reads CASSYNQAPEQYF. The DNA for the CDR3 is TGTGCCAGCAGCTATAATCAGGCTCCCGAGCAGTACTTC.

The table lists this clone with a few counts. This chain connects TRBV14 to TRBJ2-7, with D possibly being TRBD2 (6 bases). The CDR3 length is 16 residues. Germline V CDR1 and CDR2: SGHDN, FVKESK. Trimming cost V 1 base and J 0 bases, with 13 bases left between them. DNA for the CDR3: TGTGCCAGCAGCCAAGGGCAGCGGGTCCGCTCCTACGAGCAGTACTTC. It specifies CASSQGQRVRSYEQYF.

The chain uses TRBV11-3 and TRBJ1-1; D remains ambiguous. CDR1 and CDR2 from the germline V gene are SGHNT and YENEEA. This CDR3 has 16 amino acids. V lost 5 bases, J lost 0 bases, and 16 bases lay in between. CDR3 residues: CASSPPRSRLNTEAFF. The CDR3, as DNA: TGTGCCAGCAGCCCACCGCGGAGTCGCCTGAACACTGAAGCTTTCTTT.

The chain recombines TRBV15 with TRBJ2-7; D assignment may be TRBD1 or TRBD2 (5 bases each). The CDR3 extends over 17 amino acids. Germline-derived CDR1 and CDR2 are LNHNV and YYDKDF (reference sequence). V was clipped by 4 bases and J by 2 bases, with 21 bases between them. The CDR3 DNA follows: TGTGCCACCAGCAAATCCGGTGAGGGGCCATCTCCCTACGAGCAGTACTTC. Its protein product is CATSKSGEGPSPYEQYF.

The J gene is TRBJ2-5, the V gene TRBV7-9; TRBD2 aligns across 10 bases. The CDR3 runs to 16 residues. The V and J ends lost 3 bases and 0 bases, in that order; junction bases with no gene match: 4. Germline V gene sequence: CDR1 SEHNR, CDR2 FQNEAQ (reference sequence). The CDR3: CASSFWTSGDQETQYF. CDR3 in DNA: TGTGCCAGCAGCTTTTGGACTAGCGGAGACCAAGAGACCCAGTACTTC.